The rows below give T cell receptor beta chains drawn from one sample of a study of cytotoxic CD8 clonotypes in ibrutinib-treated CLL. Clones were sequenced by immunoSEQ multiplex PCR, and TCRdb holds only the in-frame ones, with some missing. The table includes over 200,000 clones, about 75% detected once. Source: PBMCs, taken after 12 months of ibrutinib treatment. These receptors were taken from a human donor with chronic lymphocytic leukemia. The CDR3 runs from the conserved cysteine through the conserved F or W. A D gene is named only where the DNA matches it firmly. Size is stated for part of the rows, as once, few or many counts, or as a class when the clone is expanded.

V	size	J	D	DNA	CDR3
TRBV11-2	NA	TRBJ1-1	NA	TGTGCCAGCAGCTTAGTGCAGGGATCTGAAGCTTTCTTT	CASSLVQGSEAFF
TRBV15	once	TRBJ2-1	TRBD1	TGTGCCACCAGCCGGTGGGACAGATACAATGAGCAGTTCTTC	CATSRWDRYNEQFF
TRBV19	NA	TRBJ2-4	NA	TGTGCCAGTAGTATGGTAGGGGGGCTCGGAGACATTCAGTACTTC	CASSMVGGLGDIQYF
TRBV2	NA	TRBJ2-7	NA	TGTGCCACCTTTACTAGTTTAGCTTCCTACGAGCAGTACTTC	CATFTSLASYEQYF
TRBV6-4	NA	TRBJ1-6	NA	TGTGCCAGCAGTGACTCGACGGGCGAGTCACCCCTCCACTTT	CASSDSTGESPLHF
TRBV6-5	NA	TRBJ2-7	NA	TGTGCCAGCAGTTACACTCGTGGGGGATCCTACGAGCAGTACTTC	CASSYTRGGSYEQYF
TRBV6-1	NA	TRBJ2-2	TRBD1	TGTGCCAGCAAAGGCCATGGACAGGGGACCGGGGAGCTGTTTTTT	CASKGHGQGTGELFF
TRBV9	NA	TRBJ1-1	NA	TGTGCCAGCAGCGTAGCAATGGGGGCTGAAGCTTTCTTT	CASSVAMGAEAFF
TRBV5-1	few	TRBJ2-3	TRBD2	TGCGCCAGCAGCCTATTAGCGGGAGGTCAAGATACGCAGTATTTT	CASSLLAGGQDTQYF
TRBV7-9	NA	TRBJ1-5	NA	TGTGCCAGCAGCTTGGAGGGATCAAGCAATCAGCCCCAGCATTTT	CASSLEGSSNQPQHF
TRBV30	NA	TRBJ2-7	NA	TGTGCCTGGAGTCTGTGGTACTACGAGCAGTACTTC	CAWSLWYYEQYF
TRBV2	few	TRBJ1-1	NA	TGTGCCAGCAGTGGGGCCCGGACCGGAAACACTGAAGCTTTCTTT	CASSGARTGNTEAFF
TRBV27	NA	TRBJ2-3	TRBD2	TGTGCCAGCAGTTTACAGGTAGCGGGAGGGCCGGGAGATACGCAGTATTTT	CASSLQVAGGPGDTQYF